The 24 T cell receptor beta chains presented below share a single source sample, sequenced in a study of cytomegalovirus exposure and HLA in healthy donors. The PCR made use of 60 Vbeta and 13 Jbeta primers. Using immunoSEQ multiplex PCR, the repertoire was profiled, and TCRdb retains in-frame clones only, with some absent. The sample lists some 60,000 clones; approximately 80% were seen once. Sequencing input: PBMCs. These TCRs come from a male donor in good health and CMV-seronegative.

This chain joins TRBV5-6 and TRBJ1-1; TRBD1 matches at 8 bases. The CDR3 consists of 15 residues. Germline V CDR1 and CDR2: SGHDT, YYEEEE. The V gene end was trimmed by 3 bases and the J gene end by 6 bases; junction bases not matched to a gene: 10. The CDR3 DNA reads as TGTGCCAGCAGCTCTTTACCCTCGACAGGGGCTGAAGCTTTCTTT. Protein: CASSSLPSTGAEAFF.

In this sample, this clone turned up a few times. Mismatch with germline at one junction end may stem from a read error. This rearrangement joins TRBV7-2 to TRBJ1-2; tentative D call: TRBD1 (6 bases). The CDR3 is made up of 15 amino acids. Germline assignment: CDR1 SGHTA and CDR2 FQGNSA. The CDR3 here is CASSPAPGTWDEAPF. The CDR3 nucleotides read TGTGCCAGCAGCCCGGCCCCCGGGACATGGGACGAGGCTCCTTTC.

CDR3 in amino acids: CASSLHARNEKLFF. The CDR3 nucleotides are TGTGCCAGCTCGCTCCACGCCCGGAATGAAAAACTGTTTTTT. The chain carries TRBV7-2 and TRBJ1-4; D ambiguous. The V end was cut by 8 bases, the J end by 5 bases, with 15 bases between. The CDR3 is 14 residues long. CDR1 and CDR2 from the germline V gene are SGHTA and FQGNSA. The entire variable domain, with the rest obtained from reference TRBV7-2 and TRBJ1-4, is as follows: GAGVSQSPSNKVTEKGKDVELRCDPISGHTALYWYRQSLGQGLEFLIYFQGNSAPDKSGLPSDRFSAERTGGSVSTLTIQRTQQEDSAVYLCASSLHARNEKLFFGSGTQLSVL.

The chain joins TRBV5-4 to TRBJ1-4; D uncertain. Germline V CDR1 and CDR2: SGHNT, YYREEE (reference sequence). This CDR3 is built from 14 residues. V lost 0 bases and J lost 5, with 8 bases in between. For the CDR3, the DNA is TGTGCCAGCAGCTTGGACAGCCAGAATGAAAAACTGTTTTTT. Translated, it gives CASSLDSQNEKLFF. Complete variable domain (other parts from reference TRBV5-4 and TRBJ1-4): ETGVTQSPTHLIKTRGQQVTLRCSSQSGHNTVSWYQQALGQGPQFIFQYYREEENGRGNFPPRFSGLQFPNYSSELNVNALELDDSALYLCASSLDSQNEKLFFGSGTQLSVL.

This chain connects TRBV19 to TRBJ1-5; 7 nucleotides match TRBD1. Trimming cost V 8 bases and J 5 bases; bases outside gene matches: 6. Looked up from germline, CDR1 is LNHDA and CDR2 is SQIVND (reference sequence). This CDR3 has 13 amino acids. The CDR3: CASSRQGYQPQHF. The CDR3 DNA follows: TGTGCCAGTTCCCGACAGGGATATCAGCCCCAGCATTTT.

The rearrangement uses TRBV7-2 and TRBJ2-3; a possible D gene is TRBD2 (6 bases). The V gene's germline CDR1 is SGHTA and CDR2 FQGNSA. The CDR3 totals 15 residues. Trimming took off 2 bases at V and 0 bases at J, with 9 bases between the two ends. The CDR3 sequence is CASSLRSGSTDTQYF. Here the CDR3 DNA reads TGTGCCAGCAGCTTACGGAGCGGGAGCACAGATACGCAGTATTTT.

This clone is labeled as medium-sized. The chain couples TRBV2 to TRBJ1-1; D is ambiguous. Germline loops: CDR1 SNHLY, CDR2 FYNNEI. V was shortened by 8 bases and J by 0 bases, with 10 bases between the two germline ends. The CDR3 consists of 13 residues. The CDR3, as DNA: TGTGCCAGCCAGGAATCCATGAACACTGAAGCTTTCTTT. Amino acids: CASQESMNTEAFF.

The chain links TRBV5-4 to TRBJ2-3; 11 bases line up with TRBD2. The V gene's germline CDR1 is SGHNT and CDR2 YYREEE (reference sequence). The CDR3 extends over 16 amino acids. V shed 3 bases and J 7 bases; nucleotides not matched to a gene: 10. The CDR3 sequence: CASSYAIAGGQYTQYF. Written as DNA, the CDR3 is TGTGCCAGCAGCTACGCTATAGCGGGGGGGCAATATACGCAGTATTTT.

The CDR3 DNA is TGTGCCAGTAGTATAGGAGAGCCGATCCGGGACAGGGACGACTACGAGCAGTACTTC. Protein: CASSIGEPIRDRDDYEQYF. The chain employs TRBV19 and TRBJ2-5; 9 bases are shared with TRBD1. The J call may be wrong; the DNA end is better matched by TRBJ2-7. This CDR3 region has 19 residues. Per the germline V gene, CDR1 is LNHDA and CDR2 is SQIVND (reference sequence).

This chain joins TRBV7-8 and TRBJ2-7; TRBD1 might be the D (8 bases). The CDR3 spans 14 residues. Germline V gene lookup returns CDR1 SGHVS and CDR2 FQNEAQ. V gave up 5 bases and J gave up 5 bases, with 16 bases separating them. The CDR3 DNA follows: TGTGCCAGCAGCCATTCACAGGGGGGGGACGAGCAGTACTTC. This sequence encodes CASSHSQGGDEQYF.

CDR3 sequence reads: CASKATNYGYTF. As DNA, the CDR3 is TGTGCCAGCAAAGCTACTAACTATGGCTACACCTTC. The gene calls are TRBV6-5 and TRBJ1-2; no firm D call. The CDR3 length is 12 residues. Trimming cost V 7 bases and J 0 bases, with 6 bases left between them. CDR1 and CDR2 from the germline V gene are MNHEY and SVGAGI.

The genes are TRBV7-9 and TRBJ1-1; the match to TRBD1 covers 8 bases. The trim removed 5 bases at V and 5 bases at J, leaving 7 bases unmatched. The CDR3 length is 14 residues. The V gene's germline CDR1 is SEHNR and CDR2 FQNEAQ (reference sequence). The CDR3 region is CASSQEDRETEAFF. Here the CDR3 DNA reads TGTGCCAGCAGCCAAGAGGACAGGGAGACTGAAGCTTTCTTT.

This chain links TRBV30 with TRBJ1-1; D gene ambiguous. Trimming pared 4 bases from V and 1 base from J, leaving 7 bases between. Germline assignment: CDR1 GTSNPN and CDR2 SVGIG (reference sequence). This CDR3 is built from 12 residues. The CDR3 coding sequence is TGTGCCTGGAATCGGGGGAACACTGAAGCTTTCTTT. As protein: CAWNRGNTEAFF.

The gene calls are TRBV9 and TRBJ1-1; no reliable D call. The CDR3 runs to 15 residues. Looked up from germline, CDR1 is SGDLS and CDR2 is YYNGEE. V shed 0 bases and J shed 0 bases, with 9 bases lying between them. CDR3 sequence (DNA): TGTGCCAGCAGCGTAGATCCAGGAATGAACACTGAAGCTTTCTTT. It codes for CASSVDPGMNTEAFF.

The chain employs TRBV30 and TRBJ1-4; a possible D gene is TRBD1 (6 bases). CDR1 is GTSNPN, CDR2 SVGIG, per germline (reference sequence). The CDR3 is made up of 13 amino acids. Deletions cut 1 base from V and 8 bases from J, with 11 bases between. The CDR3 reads CAWSAGAREKLFF. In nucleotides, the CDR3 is TGTGCCTGGAGTGCAGGGGCGAGGGAAAAACTGTTTTTT.

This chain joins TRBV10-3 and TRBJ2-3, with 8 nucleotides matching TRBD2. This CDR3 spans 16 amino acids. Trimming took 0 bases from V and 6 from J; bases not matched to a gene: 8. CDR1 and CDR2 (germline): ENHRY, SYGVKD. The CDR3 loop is CAISESAAGAGDTQYF. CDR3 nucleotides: TGTGCCATCAGTGAGTCAGCAGCGGGGGCGGGGGATACGCAGTATTTT.

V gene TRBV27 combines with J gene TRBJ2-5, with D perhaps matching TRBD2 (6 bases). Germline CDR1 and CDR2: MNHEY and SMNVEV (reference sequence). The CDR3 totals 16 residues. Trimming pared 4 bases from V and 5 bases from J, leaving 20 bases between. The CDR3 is CASSWYRDFRPETQYF. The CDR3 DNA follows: TGTGCCAGCAGTTGGTACCGGGACTTCCGGCCCGAGACCCAGTACTTC.

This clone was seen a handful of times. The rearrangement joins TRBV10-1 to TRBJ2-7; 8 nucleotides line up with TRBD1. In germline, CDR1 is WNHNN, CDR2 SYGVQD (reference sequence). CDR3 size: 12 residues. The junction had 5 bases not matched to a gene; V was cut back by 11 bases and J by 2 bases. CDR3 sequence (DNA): TGCGCCCGACGGGACAGGCCCTACGAGCAGTACTTC. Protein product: CARRDRPYEQYF.

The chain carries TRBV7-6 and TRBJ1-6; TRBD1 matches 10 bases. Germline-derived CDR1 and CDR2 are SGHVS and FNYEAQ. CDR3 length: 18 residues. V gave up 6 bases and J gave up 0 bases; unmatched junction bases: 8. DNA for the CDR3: TGTGCCAGCAGGCAGACAGGGGGCTCGAGCTCCTATAATTCACCCCTCCACTTT. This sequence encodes CASRQTGGSSSYNSPLHF.

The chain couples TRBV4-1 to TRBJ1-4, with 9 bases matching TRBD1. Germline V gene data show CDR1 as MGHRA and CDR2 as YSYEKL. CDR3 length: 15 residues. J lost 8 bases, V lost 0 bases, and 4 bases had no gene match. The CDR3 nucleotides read TGCGCCAGCAGCCAAGAAACAGGGGGCTTCGAAAAACTGTTTTTT. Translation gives CASSQETGGFEKLFF.

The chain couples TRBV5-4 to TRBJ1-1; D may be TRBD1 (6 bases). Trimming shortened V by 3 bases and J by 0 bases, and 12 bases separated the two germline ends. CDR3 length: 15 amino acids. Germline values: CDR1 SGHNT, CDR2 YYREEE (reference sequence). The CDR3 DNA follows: TGTGCCAGCAGCTCCCCCCGGGACATGAACACTGAAGCTTTCTTT. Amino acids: CASSSPRDMNTEAFF.

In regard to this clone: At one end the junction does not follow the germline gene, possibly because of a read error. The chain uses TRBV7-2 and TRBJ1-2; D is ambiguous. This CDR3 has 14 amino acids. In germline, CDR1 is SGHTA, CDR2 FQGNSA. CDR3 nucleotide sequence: TGTGCCAGCAGCTTAGCCGCAGCTAACTATGGCCACACCTTC. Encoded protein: CASSLAAANYGHTF.

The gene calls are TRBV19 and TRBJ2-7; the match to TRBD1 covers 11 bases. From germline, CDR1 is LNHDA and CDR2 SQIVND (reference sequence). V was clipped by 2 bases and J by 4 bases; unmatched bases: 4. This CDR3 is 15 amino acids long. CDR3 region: CASSIKGTGGYEQYF. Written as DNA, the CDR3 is TGTGCCAGTAGTATAAAAGGGACAGGGGGGTACGAGCAGTACTTC.

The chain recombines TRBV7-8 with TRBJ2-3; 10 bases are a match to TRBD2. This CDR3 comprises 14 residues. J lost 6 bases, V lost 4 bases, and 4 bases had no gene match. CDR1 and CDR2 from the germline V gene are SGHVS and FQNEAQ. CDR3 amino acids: CASSSSGGADTQYF. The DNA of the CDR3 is TGTGCCAGCAGCTCCAGCGGGGGGGCCGATACGCAGTATTTT.